The following is a T cell receptor (beta chain) sequence with its context. No antigen is known for it. The V and J ends lost 5 bases and 0 bases respectively, with 11 bases between them. Germline V gene data show CDR1 as SEHNR and CDR2 as FQNEAQ (reference sequence). The CDR3 extends over 15 amino acids. Patients with chemo-refractory metastatic non-small-cell lung cancer received focal radiation plus CTLA-4 blockade with ipilimumab. This record belongs to a study of radiotherapy plus CTLA-4 blockade in lung cancer. Study-wide background: Disease control was achieved by around 30% of patients, and objective responses by around 17%.

General study points: It was early blood T cell clone dynamics, with interferon-beta, that reportedly best predicted response.

TCRdb's table, derived via immunoSEQ multiplex PCR, lists solely in-frame clones and lacks some. The sample has approximately 28,000 clones; about 80% are singletons. The TCR sequence derives from a human donor with non-small cell lung cancer that progressed on radiotherapy plus ipilimumab. This chain links TRBV7-9 with TRBJ2-1; maybe TRBD2 (6 bases). This sample comprised peripheral blood, obtained from a patient treated with radiotherapy plus ipilimumab. The CDR3 sequence: CASSNSGPSYNEQFF. The CDR3, as DNA: TGTGCCAGCAGCAATAGCGGACCCTCCTACAATGAGCAGTTCTTC.